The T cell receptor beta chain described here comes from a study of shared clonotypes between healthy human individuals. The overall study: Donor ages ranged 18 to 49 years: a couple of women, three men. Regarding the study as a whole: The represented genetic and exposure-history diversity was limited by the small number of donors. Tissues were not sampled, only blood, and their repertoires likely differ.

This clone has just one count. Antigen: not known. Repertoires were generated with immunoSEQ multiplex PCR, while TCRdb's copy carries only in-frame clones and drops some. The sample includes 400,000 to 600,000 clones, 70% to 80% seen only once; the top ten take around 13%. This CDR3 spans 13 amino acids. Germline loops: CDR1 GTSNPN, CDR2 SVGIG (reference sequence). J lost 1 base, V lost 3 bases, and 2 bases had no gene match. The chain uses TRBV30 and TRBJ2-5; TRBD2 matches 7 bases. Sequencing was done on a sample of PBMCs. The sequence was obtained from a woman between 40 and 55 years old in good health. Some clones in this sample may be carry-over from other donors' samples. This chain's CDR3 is CAWSWGGQETQYF. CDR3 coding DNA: TGTGCCTGGAGCTGGGGGGGCCAAGAGACCCAGTACTTC.